A selection of T cell receptor beta chains follows, all from one sample in a study of blood T cell repertoires in COVID-19. Libraries were prepared by immunoSEQ multiplex PCR; TCRdb keeps only in-frame clonotypes and omits some of them. The sample carries some 70,000 clones, 88% recorded once. The sequenced material came from peripheral blood. Source of these receptors: a woman in her 70s with acute or convalescent COVID-19. Each CDR3 is given with its conserved first and last residue. The D gene is left open where the match is weak. A clone size is listed for some rows: how often the clone was seen (once, few, many), or a class if it is expanded.

v_call: TRBV18
clone_size: once
j_call: TRBJ2-5
d_call: TRBD1
cdr3_aa: CASSRQGRAETQYF
cdr3_nt: TGTGCCAGCTCGCGACAGGGACGCGCAGAGACCCAGTACTTC

v_call: TRBV7-2
clone_size: NA
j_call: TRBJ1-1
d_call: NA
cdr3_aa: CASSRGPENTEAFF
cdr3_nt: TGTGCCAGCAGCCGCGGCCCGGAGAACACTGAAGCTTTCTTT

v_call: TRBV3-1/TRBV3-2
clone_size: NA
j_call: TRBJ1-3
d_call: NA
cdr3_aa: CASSQDGSTIYF
cdr3_nt: TGTGCCAGCAGCCAAGACGGGAGCACCATATATTTT

v_call: TRBV18
clone_size: NA
j_call: TRBJ1-2
d_call: NA
cdr3_aa: CASADSSNYGYTF
cdr3_nt: TGTGCCAGCGCCGACAGCTCTAACTATGGCTACACCTTC

v_call: TRBV5-5
clone_size: NA
j_call: TRBJ1-4
d_call: TRBD1
cdr3_aa: CASRDGDRANEKLFF
cdr3_nt: TGTGCCAGCAGAGACGGGGACAGAGCTAATGAAAAACTGTTTTTT

v_call: TRBV28
clone_size: NA
j_call: TRBJ1-1
d_call: TRBD1
cdr3_aa: CASSQDRAVTEAFF
cdr3_nt: TGTGCCAGCAGTCAGGACAGGGCGGTCACTGAAGCTTTCTTT

v_call: TRBV29-1
clone_size: NA
j_call: TRBJ1-1
d_call: NA
cdr3_aa: CSAFGDKKPEAFF
cdr3_nt: TGCAGCGCCTTCGGGGACAAGAAACCTGAAGCTTTCTTT

v_call: TRBV5-6
clone_size: NA
j_call: TRBJ2-1
d_call: TRBD2
cdr3_aa: CASSLGTSYEQFF
cdr3_nt: TGTGCCAGCAGCTTAGGGACTAGCTATGAGCAGTTCTTC

v_call: TRBV29-1
clone_size: few
j_call: TRBJ2-3
d_call: TRBD1
cdr3_aa: CSVAFRDRATQYF
cdr3_nt: TGCAGCGTTGCCTTTAGGGACAGAGCTACGCAGTATTTT

v_call: TRBV6-5
clone_size: once
j_call: TRBJ1-1
d_call: NA
cdr3_aa: CAIRREMNTEAFF
cdr3_nt: TGTGCCATTCGGAGGGAAATGAACACTGAAGCTTTCTTT

v_call: TRBV20-1
clone_size: NA
j_call: TRBJ2-1
d_call: TRBD2
cdr3_aa: CSASRLAGVNNEQFF
cdr3_nt: TGCAGTGCTAGTAGACTAGCGGGAGTAAACAATGAGCAGTTCTTC

v_call: TRBV5-1
clone_size: NA
j_call: TRBJ2-1
d_call: TRBD2
cdr3_aa: CASSPGTSGGYIGNEQFF
cdr3_nt: TGCGCCAGCAGCCCGGGGACTAGCGGTGGATACATAGGCAATGAGCAGTTCTTC

v_call: TRBV5-1
clone_size: NA
j_call: TRBJ2-2
d_call: NA
cdr3_aa: CASSSVPAGTGDAGELFF
cdr3_nt: NA

v_call: TRBV6-5
clone_size: NA
j_call: TRBJ2-3
d_call: TRBD2
cdr3_aa: CASRPGTSGIGTQYF
cdr3_nt: TGTGCCAGCAGGCCCGGGACTAGCGGAATCGGTACGCAGTATTTT

v_call: TRBV5-3
clone_size: NA
j_call: TRBJ1-1
d_call: TRBD1
cdr3_aa: CARSTIWGTGGPYTEAFF
cdr3_nt: TGTGCCAGAAGCACTATTTGGGGGACAGGGGGCCCTTACACTGAAGCTTTCTTT

v_call: TRBV6-1
clone_size: NA
j_call: TRBJ2-7
d_call: NA
cdr3_aa: CASSGDWRLATYEQYF
cdr3_nt: TGTGCCAGCAGTGGGGACTGGCGGCTAGCGACTTACGAGCAGTACTTC

v_call: TRBV4-1
clone_size: NA
j_call: TRBJ2-3
d_call: TRBD2
cdr3_aa: CASSQPSPRTSTIDTQYF
cdr3_nt: TGCGCCAGCAGCCAGCCCAGCCCCCGGACTAGCACAATAGATACGCAGTATTTT

v_call: TRBV28
clone_size: NA
j_call: TRBJ1-1
d_call: NA
cdr3_aa: CASSYRMGSGTEAFF
cdr3_nt: TGTGCCAGCAGTTACCGTATGGGGAGTGGGACTGAAGCTTTCTTT

v_call: TRBV15
clone_size: NA
j_call: TRBJ1-1
d_call: TRBD1
cdr3_aa: CATSREEGARGTEAFF
cdr3_nt: TGTGCCACCAGCAGAGAAGAGGGGGCGCGGGGCACTGAAGCTTTCTTT

v_call: TRBV6-5
clone_size: NA
j_call: TRBJ1-5
d_call: TRBD1
cdr3_aa: CASSVGTANQPQHF
cdr3_nt: TGTGCCAGCAGCGTCGGGACAGCAAATCAGCCCCAGCATTTT

v_call: TRBV7-9
clone_size: NA
j_call: TRBJ2-7
d_call: NA
cdr3_aa: CASSSGRGEQYF
cdr3_nt: TGTGCCAGCAGCTCCGGACGGGGCGAGCAGTACTTC

v_call: TRBV5-6
clone_size: NA
j_call: TRBJ1-5
d_call: NA
cdr3_aa: CASSLAAGDRNQPQHF
cdr3_nt: TGTGCCAGCAGCTTGGCCGCGGGGGATCGCAATCAGCCCCAGCATTTT

v_call: TRBV5-1
clone_size: NA
j_call: TRBJ2-2
d_call: NA
cdr3_aa: CASSLDLRGGGELFF
cdr3_nt: TGCGCCAGCAGCTTGGACCTCAGGGGTGGCGGGGAGCTGTTTTTT

v_call: TRBV15
clone_size: NA
j_call: TRBJ1-2
d_call: TRBD1
cdr3_aa: CATSRDKGAAYGYTF
cdr3_nt: TGTGCCACCAGCAGAGATAAGGGGGCAGCCTATGGCTACACCTTC

v_call: TRBV6-1
clone_size: NA
j_call: TRBJ2-5
d_call: NA
cdr3_aa: CASSERAGGSQETQYF
cdr3_nt: TGTGCCAGCAGTGAAAGAGCCGGCGGTAGCCAAGAGACCCAGTACTTC

v_call: TRBV20-1
clone_size: NA
j_call: TRBJ2-5
d_call: NA
cdr3_aa: CSARAEETQYF
cdr3_nt: TGCAGTGCTAGAGCGGAGGAGACCCAGTACTTC

v_call: TRBV28
clone_size: NA
j_call: TRBJ1-1
d_call: TRBD1
cdr3_aa: CASRSYRGKNTEAFF
cdr3_nt: TGTGCCAGCAGATCCTACAGGGGGAAGAACACTGAAGCTTTCTTT

v_call: TRBV7-8
clone_size: once
j_call: TRBJ1-1
d_call: NA
cdr3_aa: CASSYPFALNTEAFF
cdr3_nt: TGTGCCAGCAGCTATCCTTTTGCGTTGAACACTGAAGCTTTCTTT

v_call: TRBV7-2
clone_size: NA
j_call: TRBJ2-7
d_call: NA
cdr3_aa: CASSLNRASYEQYF
cdr3_nt: TGTGCCAGCAGCTTGAACAGGGCCTCCTACGAGCAGTACTTC

v_call: TRBV2
clone_size: NA
j_call: TRBJ2-1
d_call: TRBD2
cdr3_aa: CASMRGNEQFF
cdr3_nt: TGTGCCAGCATGCGGGGGAATGAGCAGTTCTTC

v_call: TRBV6-6
clone_size: NA
j_call: TRBJ1-2
d_call: NA
cdr3_aa: CASSYAEGDYGYTF
cdr3_nt: TGTGCCAGCAGTTACGCGGAGGGCGACTATGGCTACACCTTC

v_call: TRBV28
clone_size: NA
j_call: TRBJ2-2
d_call: NA
cdr3_aa: CASSLGGQIKELFF
cdr3_nt: TGTGCCAGCAGTTTAGGGGGCCAGATAAAAGAGCTGTTTTTT

v_call: TRBV20-1
clone_size: NA
j_call: TRBJ1-4
d_call: TRBD1
cdr3_aa: CSASRQGINEKLFF
cdr3_nt: TGCAGTGCTAGTAGACAGGGGATTAATGAAAAACTGTTTTTT

v_call: TRBV27
clone_size: NA
j_call: TRBJ2-1
d_call: NA
cdr3_aa: CASSLGLYNEQFF
cdr3_nt: TGTGCCAGCAGTTTAGGGCTCTACAATGAGCAGTTCTTC

v_call: TRBV5-5
clone_size: NA
j_call: TRBJ1-3
d_call: NA
cdr3_aa: CASSLAVVHSGNTIYF
cdr3_nt: TGTGCCAGCAGCTTGGCCGTGGTACACTCTGGAAACACCATATATTTT

v_call: TRBV28
clone_size: NA
j_call: TRBJ2-7
d_call: NA
cdr3_aa: CASSLGRGGISSYEQYF
cdr3_nt: TGTGCCAGCAGTTTAGGAAGAGGCGGAATTAGCTCCTACGAGCAGTACTTC

v_call: TRBV19
clone_size: NA
j_call: TRBJ2-4
d_call: TRBD1
cdr3_aa: CASTIGGQGEGTVAKNIQYF
cdr3_nt: TGTGCCAGCACAATAGGGGGACAGGGAGAAGGAACGGTAGCCAAAAACATTCAGTACTTC

v_call: TRBV5-1
clone_size: NA
j_call: TRBJ2-3
d_call: TRBD2
cdr3_aa: CASSQRLAMSTDTQYF
cdr3_nt: TGCGCCAGCAGCCAGCGACTAGCGATGAGCACAGATACGCAGTATTTT

v_call: TRBV7-2
clone_size: few
j_call: TRBJ2-3
d_call: TRBD1
cdr3_aa: CASSSGQGRGNTQYF
cdr3_nt: TGTGCCAGCAGCTCTGGACAGGGGAGAGGAAATACGCAGTATTTT

v_call: TRBV2
clone_size: NA
j_call: TRBJ1-6
d_call: NA
cdr3_aa: CASIPDSNSPLHF
cdr3_nt: TGTGCCAGCATTCCGGACAGTAATTCACCCCTCCACTTT

v_call: TRBV7-8
clone_size: NA
j_call: TRBJ1-2
d_call: NA
cdr3_aa: CASSKTSRETHGYTF
cdr3_nt: TGTGCCAGCAGCAAAACTAGCAGGGAGACCCATGGCTACACCTTC

v_call: TRBV7-2
clone_size: NA
j_call: TRBJ1-3
d_call: NA
cdr3_aa: CASYLLGRNSGNTIYF
cdr3_nt: TGTGCCAGCTACCTTTTGGGCAGAAACTCTGGAAACACCATATATTTT

v_call: TRBV6-6
clone_size: NA
j_call: TRBJ1-1
d_call: TRBD1
cdr3_aa: CASSIPTGVQNTEAFF
cdr3_nt: TGTGCCAGCAGTATTCCGACAGGGGTGCAGAACACTGAAGCTTTCTTT